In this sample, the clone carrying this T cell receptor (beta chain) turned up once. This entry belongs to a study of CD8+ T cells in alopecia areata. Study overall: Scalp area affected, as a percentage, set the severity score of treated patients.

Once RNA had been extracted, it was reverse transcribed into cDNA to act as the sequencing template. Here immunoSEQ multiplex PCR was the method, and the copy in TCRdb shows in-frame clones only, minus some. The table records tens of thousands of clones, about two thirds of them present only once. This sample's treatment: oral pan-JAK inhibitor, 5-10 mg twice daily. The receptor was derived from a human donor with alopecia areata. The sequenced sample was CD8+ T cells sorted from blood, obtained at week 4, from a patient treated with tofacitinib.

CDR3: CSVVDGVYEQYF. The CDR3 DNA reads TGCAGCGTTGTTGACGGAGTCTACGAGCAGTACTTC. The gene calls are TRBV29-1 and TRBJ2-7; unclear D gene. Germline assignment: CDR1 SQVTM and CDR2 ANQGSEA. V was cut by 4 bases and J by 3 bases, with 10 bases left in between. This CDR3 is built from 12 residues.